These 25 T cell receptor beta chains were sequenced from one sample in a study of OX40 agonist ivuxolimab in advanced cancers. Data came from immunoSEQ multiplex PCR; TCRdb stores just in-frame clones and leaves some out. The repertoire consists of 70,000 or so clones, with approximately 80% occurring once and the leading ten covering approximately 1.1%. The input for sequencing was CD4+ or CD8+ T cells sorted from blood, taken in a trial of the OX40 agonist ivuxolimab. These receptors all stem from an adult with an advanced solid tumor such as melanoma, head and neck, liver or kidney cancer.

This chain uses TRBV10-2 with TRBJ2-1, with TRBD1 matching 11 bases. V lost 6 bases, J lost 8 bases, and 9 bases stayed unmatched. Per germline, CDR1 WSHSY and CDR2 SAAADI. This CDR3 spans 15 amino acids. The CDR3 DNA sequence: TGCGCCAGCAGGAGAGGACAGGGGGCAGGGGATGAGCAGTTCTTC. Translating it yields CASRRGQGAGDEQFF.

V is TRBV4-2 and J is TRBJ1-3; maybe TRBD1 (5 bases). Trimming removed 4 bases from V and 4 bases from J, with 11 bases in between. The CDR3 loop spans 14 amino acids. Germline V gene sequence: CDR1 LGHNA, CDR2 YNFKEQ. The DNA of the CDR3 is TGTGCCAGCAGCCTAACAGGTTCCGGAAACACCATATATTTT. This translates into CASSLTGSGNTIYF.

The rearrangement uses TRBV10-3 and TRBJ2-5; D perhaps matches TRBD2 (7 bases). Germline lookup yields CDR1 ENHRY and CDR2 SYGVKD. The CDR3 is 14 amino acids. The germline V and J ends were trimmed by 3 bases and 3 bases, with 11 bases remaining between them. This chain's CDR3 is CAISERGGEETQYF. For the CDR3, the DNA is TGTGCCATCAGTGAAAGGGGGGGCGAAGAGACCCAGTACTTC.

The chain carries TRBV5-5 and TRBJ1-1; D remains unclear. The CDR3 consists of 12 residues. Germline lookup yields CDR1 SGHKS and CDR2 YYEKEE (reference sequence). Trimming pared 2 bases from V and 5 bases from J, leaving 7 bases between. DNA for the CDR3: TGTGCCAGCAGCTTACGGCAGACTGAAGCTTTCTTT. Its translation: CASSLRQTEAFF.

The CDR3 nucleotides are TGTGCCAGCCCCCCGGGGCGGTTGAACACCGGGGAGCTGTTTTTT. This codes for CASPPGRLNTGELFF. This chain connects TRBV7-9 to TRBJ2-2, with D perhaps TRBD1 or TRBD2 (5 bases each). Per germline, CDR1 SEHNR and CDR2 FQNEAQ (reference sequence). Trimming cost V 8 bases and J 1 base, with 14 bases left between them. CDR3 size: 15 residues. The full variable domain, with the rest looked up from reference TRBV7-9 and TRBJ2-2, is DTGVSQNPRHKITKRGQNVTFRCDPISEHNRLYWYRQTLGQGPEFLTYFQNEAQLEKSRLLSDRFSAERPKGSFSTLEIQRTEQGDSAMYLCASPPGRLNTGELFFGEGSRLTVL.

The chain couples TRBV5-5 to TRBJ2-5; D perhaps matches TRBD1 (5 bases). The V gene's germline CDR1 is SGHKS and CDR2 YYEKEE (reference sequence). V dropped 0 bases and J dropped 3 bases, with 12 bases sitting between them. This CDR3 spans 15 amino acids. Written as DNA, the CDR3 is TGTGCCAGCAGCTTGGAGGACATTCGGAAAGAGACCCAGTACTTC. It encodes CASSLEDIRKETQYF.

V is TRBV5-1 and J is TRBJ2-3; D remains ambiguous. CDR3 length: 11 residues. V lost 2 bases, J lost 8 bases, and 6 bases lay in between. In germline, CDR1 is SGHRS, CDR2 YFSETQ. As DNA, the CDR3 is TGCGCCAGCAGCTTCCAGATTACGCAGTATTTT. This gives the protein CASSFQITQYF.

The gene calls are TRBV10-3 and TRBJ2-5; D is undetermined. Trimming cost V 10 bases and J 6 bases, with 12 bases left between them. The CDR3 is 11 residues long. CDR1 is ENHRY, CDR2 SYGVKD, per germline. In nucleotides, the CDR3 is TGTGCCAGCAGCGAGAGGAAGACCCAGTACTTC. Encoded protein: CASSERKTQYF.

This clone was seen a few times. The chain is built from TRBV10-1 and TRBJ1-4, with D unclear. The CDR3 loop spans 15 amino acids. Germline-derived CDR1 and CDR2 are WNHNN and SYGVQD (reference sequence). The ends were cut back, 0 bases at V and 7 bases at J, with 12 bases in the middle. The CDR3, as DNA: TGCGCCAGCAGTGAGTCGAAGGGAGATGGTGAAAAACTGTTTTTT. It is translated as CASSESKGDGEKLFF.

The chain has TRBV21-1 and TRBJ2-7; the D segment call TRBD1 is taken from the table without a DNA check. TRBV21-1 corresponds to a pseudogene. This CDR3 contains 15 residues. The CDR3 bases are TGTGCCAGCCGCTCCGGGACAGATAACTCCTACGAGCAGTACTTC. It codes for CASRSGTDNSYEQYF.

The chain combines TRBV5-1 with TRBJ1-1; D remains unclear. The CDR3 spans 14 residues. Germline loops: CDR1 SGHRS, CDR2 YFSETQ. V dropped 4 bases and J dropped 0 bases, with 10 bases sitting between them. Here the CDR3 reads CASSPSALNTEAFF. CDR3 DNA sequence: TGCGCCAGCAGCCCTTCAGCGCTGAACACTGAAGCTTTCTTT.

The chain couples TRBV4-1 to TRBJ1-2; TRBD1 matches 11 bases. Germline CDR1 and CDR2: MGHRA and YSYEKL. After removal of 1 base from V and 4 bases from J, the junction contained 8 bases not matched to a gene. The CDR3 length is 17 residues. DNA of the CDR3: TGCGCCAGCAGCCAAGCCGGGACAGGGGGTGAGCTCTATGGCTACACCTTC. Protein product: CASSQAGTGGELYGYTF.

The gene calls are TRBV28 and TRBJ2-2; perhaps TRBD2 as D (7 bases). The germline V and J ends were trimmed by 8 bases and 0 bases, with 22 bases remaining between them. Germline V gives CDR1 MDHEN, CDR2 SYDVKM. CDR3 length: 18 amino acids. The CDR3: CASSTPAPGGSNTGELFF. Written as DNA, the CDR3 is TGTGCCAGCTCCACCCCAGCCCCGGGGGGCTCGAACACCGGGGAGCTGTTTTTT.

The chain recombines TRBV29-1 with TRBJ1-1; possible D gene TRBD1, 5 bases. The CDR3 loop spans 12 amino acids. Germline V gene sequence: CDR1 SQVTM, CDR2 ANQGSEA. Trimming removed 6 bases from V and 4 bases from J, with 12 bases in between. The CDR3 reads CSVTRDSTEAFF. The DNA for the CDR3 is TGCAGCGTCACCAGGGATAGCACTGAAGCTTTCTTT. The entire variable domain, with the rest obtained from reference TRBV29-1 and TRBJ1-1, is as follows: SAVISQKPSRDICQRGTSLTIQCQVDSQVTMMFWYRQQPGQSLTLIATANQGSEATYESGFVIDKFPISRPNLTFSTLTVSNMSPEDSSIYLCSVTRDSTEAFFGQGTRLTVV.

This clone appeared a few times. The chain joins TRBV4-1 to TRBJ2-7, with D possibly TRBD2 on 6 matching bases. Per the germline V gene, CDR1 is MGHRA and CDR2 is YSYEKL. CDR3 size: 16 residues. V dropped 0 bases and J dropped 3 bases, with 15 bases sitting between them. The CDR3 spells CASSQDDLGLNYEQYF. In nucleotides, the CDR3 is TGCGCCAGCAGCCAAGATGATTTGGGACTCAACTACGAGCAGTACTTC.

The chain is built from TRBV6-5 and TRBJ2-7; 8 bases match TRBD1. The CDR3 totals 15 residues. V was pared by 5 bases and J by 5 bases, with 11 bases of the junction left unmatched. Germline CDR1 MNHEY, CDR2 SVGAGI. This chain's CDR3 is CASSNRQGKSDEQYF. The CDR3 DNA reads TGTGCCAGCAGTAATCGACAGGGGAAATCTGACGAGCAGTACTTC.

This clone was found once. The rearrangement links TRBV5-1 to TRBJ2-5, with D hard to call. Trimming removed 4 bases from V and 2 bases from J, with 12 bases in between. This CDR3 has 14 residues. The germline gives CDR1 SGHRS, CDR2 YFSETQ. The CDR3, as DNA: TGCGCCAGCAGCCTCTCGCCAGCACAAGAGACCCAGTACTTC. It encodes CASSLSPAQETQYF.

This CDR3 is CASSEAGGGAGTDTQYF. CDR3 bases: TGTGCCAGCAGTGAAGCAGGGGGGGGCGCGGGCACAGATACGCAGTATTTT. The chain has TRBV6-1 and TRBJ2-3; D is possibly TRBD2 (7 bases). Germline CDR1 MNHNS, CDR2 SASEGT. V lost 0 bases to trimming and J lost 1 base, with 14 bases between them. The CDR3 has 17 amino acids.

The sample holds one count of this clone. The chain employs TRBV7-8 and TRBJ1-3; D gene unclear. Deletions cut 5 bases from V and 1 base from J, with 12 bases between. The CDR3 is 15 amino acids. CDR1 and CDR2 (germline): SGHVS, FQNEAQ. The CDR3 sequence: CASSILKGSGNTIYF. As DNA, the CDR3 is TGTGCCAGCAGCATACTCAAAGGATCTGGAAACACCATATATTTT.

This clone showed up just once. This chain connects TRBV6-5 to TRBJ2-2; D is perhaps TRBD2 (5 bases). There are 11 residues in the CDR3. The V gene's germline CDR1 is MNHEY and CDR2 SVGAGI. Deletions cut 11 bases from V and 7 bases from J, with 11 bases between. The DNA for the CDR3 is TGTGCCTCAGCGGCGTTCGGGGAGCTGTTTTTT. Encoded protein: CASAAFGELFF.

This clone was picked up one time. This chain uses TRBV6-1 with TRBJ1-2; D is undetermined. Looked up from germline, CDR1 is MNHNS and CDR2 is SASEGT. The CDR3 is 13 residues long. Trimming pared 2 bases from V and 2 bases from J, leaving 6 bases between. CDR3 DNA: TGTGCCAGCAGTGAACGAGGGAACTATGGCTACACCTTC. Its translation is CASSERGNYGYTF.

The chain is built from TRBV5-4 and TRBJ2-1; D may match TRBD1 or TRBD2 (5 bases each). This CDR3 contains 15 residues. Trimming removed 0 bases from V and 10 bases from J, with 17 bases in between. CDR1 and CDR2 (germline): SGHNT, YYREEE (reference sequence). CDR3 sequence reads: CASSLAGLGVLEQFF. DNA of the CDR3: TGTGCCAGCAGCTTGGCCGGGCTGGGGGTCTTGGAGCAGTTCTTC.

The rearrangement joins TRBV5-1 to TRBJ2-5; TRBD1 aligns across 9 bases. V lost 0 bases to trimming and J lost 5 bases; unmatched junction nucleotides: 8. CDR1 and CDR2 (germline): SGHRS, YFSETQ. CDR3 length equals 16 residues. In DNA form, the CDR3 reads TGCGCCAGCAGCTTGGGGGGGACAGGGAGGATCGAGACCCAGTACTTC. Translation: CASSLGGTGRIETQYF.

The CDR3 sequence is CASQRDRGSYEQYF. CDR3 bases: TGTGCCTCCCAGCGGGACAGGGGCTCCTACGAGCAGTACTTC. The V call is TRBV6-6, the J call TRBJ2-7; 10 bases fit TRBD1. The CDR3 has 14 amino acids. Germline CDR1 is MNHNY and CDR2 is SVGAGI (reference sequence). V lost 11 bases and J lost 0; bases outside the gene matches: 7.

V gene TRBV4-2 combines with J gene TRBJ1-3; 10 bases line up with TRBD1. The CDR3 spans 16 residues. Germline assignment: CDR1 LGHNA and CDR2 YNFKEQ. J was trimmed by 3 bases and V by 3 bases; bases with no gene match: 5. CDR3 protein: CASSQDRGTFGNTIYF. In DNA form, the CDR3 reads TGTGCCAGCAGCCAGGACAGGGGGACTTTTGGAAACACCATATATTTT.